The 8 T cell receptor beta chains listed next were all sequenced from one sample in a study of T cell responses to AZD1222 COVID-19 vaccine. Using immunoSEQ multiplex PCR, the repertoire was profiled, and TCRdb retains in-frame clones only, with some absent. The table shows 150,000 or so clones, with around 94% occurring only once. The starting material was peripheral blood, obtained 28 days after the second AZD1222 dose. The receptor set was obtained from an adult who received the AZD1222 COVID-19 vaccine.

The rearrangement uses TRBV18 and TRBJ2-7; D perhaps matches TRBD1 (6 bases). The CDR3 is 14 residues long. The germline gives CDR1 KGHSH, CDR2 LQKENI. Trimming shortened V by 4 bases and J by 3 bases, and 13 bases separated the two germline ends. CDR3 loop: CASSRRDILYEQYF. CDR3 in DNA: TGTGCCAGCTCACGCCGGGACATCCTCTACGAGCAGTACTTC.

J is TRBJ2-1 and V is TRBV4-1; TRBD2 matches at 9 bases. The V gene end was trimmed by 1 base and the J gene end by 3 bases; junction bases not matched to a gene: 7. The CDR3 sequence is 17 residues long. The germline V gene has CDR1 MGHRA and CDR2 YSYEKL. The CDR3 protein is CASSQVAGVPRYNEQFF. The CDR3 coding sequence is TGCGCCAGCAGCCAAGTAGCGGGAGTTCCCCGCTACAATGAGCAGTTCTTC.

The V call is TRBV30, the J call TRBJ1-5; D not resolved. Trimming removed 0 bases at V and 4 bases at J, with 13 bases between. The V gene's germline CDR1 is GTSNPN and CDR2 SVGIG (reference sequence). The CDR3 is made up of 15 amino acids. The CDR3 bases are TGTGCCTGGAGTGTTGTTGGCGTTAGTAATCAGCCCCAGCATTTT. Amino acids: CAWSVVGVSNQPQHF. The full variable domain, completed using reference TRBV30 and TRBJ1-5, is SQTIHQWPATLVQPVGSPLSLECTVEGTSNPNLYWYRQAAGRGLQLLFYSVGIGQISSEVPQNLSASRPQDRQFILSSKKLLLSDSGFYLCAWSVVGVSNQPQHFGDGTRLSIL.

The chain uses TRBV27 and TRBJ2-5; possible D gene TRBD1, 7 bases. The germline V gene has CDR1 MNHEY and CDR2 SMNVEV (reference sequence). The CDR3 has 14 residues. V was cut by 6 bases and J by 7 bases, with 18 bases left in between. The CDR3 region has the DNA TGTGCCAGCAGCCAGGGGGGTTTAGCGGCGACCCAGTACTTC. Amino acids: CASSQGGLAATQYF.

The chain employs TRBV30 and TRBJ2-2; 8 bases match TRBD2. Germline loops: CDR1 GTSNPN, CDR2 SVGIG (reference sequence). The J segment lost 4 bases and the V segment lost 3 bases, leaving 4 bases of the junction unmatched. CDR3 length: 14 amino acids. CDR3 region: CAWSGLAPTGELFF. Here the CDR3 DNA reads TGTGCCTGGAGCGGACTAGCCCCCACCGGGGAGCTGTTTTTT.

The rearrangement uses TRBV12-3 or TRBV12-4 and TRBJ1-1; unclear D gene. This CDR3 contains 12 residues. Trimming shortened V by 5 bases and J by 4 bases, and 8 bases separated the two germline ends. The CDR3 loop is CASSPGLTEAFF. Here the CDR3 DNA reads TGTGCCAGCAGTCCTGGACTCACTGAAGCTTTCTTT.

The chain carries TRBV5-1 and TRBJ2-1, with 10 nucleotides matching TRBD2. The CDR3 is made up of 15 amino acids. J was trimmed by 7 bases and V by 4 bases; bases with no gene match: 8. The V gene's germline CDR1 is SGHRS and CDR2 YFSETQ. For the CDR3, the DNA is TGCGCCAGCAGCCCCGCTAGCGGGAGAGCGAATGAGCAGTTCTTC. Protein sequence: CASSPASGRANEQFF.

The CDR3 sequence: CASSKAGTSGKLAKNIQYF. CDR3 bases: TGTGCCAGCAGCAAAGCCGGGACTAGCGGCAAACTAGCCAAAAACATTCAGTACTTC. This chain links TRBV21-1 with TRBJ2-4; TRBD2 is the table's D call, not checked against the DNA. TRBV21-1 is marked as a pseudogene. The CDR3 sequence is 19 residues long.